This TCR beta chain was found in a study of regulatory T cells in long-lasting Graves disease. Points from the study as a whole: Fewer public clonotypes were shared by new patients (approximately 970) than by persistent patients (roughly 2,500).

Time point here: newly diagnosed GD, antithyroid drugs for less than 3 months. Preparation of the TCR library used RNA extracted from PBMCs. Xi'an, China, was home to the endocrinology department that provided patients. EDTA tubes received about 9.3 milliliters of collected peripheral blood. Worth noting for this clonotype: Antigen unknown.

Germline V gene sequence: CDR1 LNHDA, CDR2 SQIVND (reference sequence). This CDR3 region has 13 residues. Trimming stripped 6 bases from V and 0 bases from J, with 6 bases between. Arm-PCR with iRepertoire HTBI primers amplified the CDR3 regions for these TCR beta libraries. MiXCR, run by TCRdb on the multiplex PCR reads, gives a single entry per CDR3 protein. The sample has about 540,000 distinct CDR3 sequences; about 14% are singletons. These same records also appear under a second study, on T cells in Graves' hyperthyroidism and ophthalmopathy. That work adds: Hyperthyroidism in the patients, aged 18 to 65, was newly diagnosed and under 2 months in duration.

The sequence was collected from a man under 40 with Graves disease. The chain uses TRBV19 and TRBJ1-3, with unresolved D. Material: peripheral blood mononuclear cells (PBMCs), obtained at new diagnosis, from a patient treated with antithyroid drugs. The CDR3 sequence is CASRALSGNTIYF. The CDR3 DNA reads as TGTGCCAGTAGAGCCCTCTCTGGAAACACCATATATTTT.